This T cell receptor beta chain was sequenced for a study of blood T cell repertoires in COVID-19 (dated by TCRdb to the early 2020s). In terms of the full investigation: Samples covering the acute and convalescent phases of COVID-19 were provided by collaborators in the United States, Italy and Spain. The dataset comprised deeply sampled blood TCRbeta repertoires from subjects exposed to, actively infected with, or recovered from COVID-19. The sample metadata nearly always contained a de-identified subject ID, COVID-19 status, age in years and sex. The repertoires were released in a freely available public database intended as a resource for research on the immune response to SARS-CoV-2. The samples were drawn from the first 160 participants of the ongoing ImmuneRACE study and from some 1,300 subjects provided by 6 global collaborators. Where available, HLA class I and class II types were taken from metadata supplied by the sample provider and were not determined by assay-based typing. The material from the prospective study consisted of cDNA or gDNA derived from T cells, B-cell-depleted T cells, or PBMCs.

General conclusions and limits of the study: Clinical and demographic metadata were provided uncurated, with the amount varying by source and participant.

A remark on this clone: Its antigen is still unknown. Per-base qualities were not stored, and no clone one base away is much larger.

Here V drops 7 bases and J drops 4 bases, and the junction holds 3 bases not matched to any gene. The CDR3 starts with the cysteine, ends with the phenylalanine, and has 11 residues. This entry keeps only the CDR3 DNA: 33 bases, framed from base 1. The CDR1 and CDR2 encoded by the germline V gene are SQVTM and ANQGSEA. TCRbeta CDR3 regions were amplified from genomic DNA using the immunoSEQ Assay, a bias-controlled multiplex PCR. The paper's data handling went like this. The number of nucleated cells in each sample was estimated by amplification of reference gene primers within the assay. Sequence reads were collapsed and filtered to measure the absolute abundance of every unique TCRbeta CDR3 rearrangement. Productive Simpson clonality was computed per sample as the square root of Simpson's diversity index over productive rearrangements. TCRdb obtained this table from immuneACCESS and retained in-frame rearrangements with V and J assigned. These tables miss some clones; where compared with another copy, unresolved V genes account for less than half of the shortfall, and the remainder is unexplained. V, J and clone size reflect that table, while D and trimming were determined from the DNA. The sample table records almost 55,000 clones; over 80% of these occur just once. Together, the top ten hold around 3.2% of the sample.

The collaborating institutions used their own protocols to collect whole blood in K2EDTA tubes. For TCRbeta analysis, collaborators shipped samples in one of three forms: frozen whole blood, isolated PBMCs, or DNA extracted from either of those sample types. The sequenced sample was peripheral blood. Rearrangement joined TRBV29-1 to TRBJ1-2; 7 central nucleotides agree with TRBD1. The TCR was taken from a human donor in a cohort sampled during active COVID-19. The encoded CDR3 is CSARDSYGYTF. The nucleotide sequence is given as TGCAGCGCCCGGGACAGCTATGGCTACACCTTC.